This TCR beta chain originates from a study of response to subunit inactivated influenza vaccine. Study-level findings and limits: The authors suggested that few new T cells are recruited per seasonal influenza vaccination.

A word on this clonotype: Antigen: not known.

Each CDR3 protein is one row after TCRdb ran MiXCR on the RT-PCR reads. The sample yields over 750,000 distinct CDR3 sequences, around 20% seen once. This clonotype was sampled from a man between 45 and 60 years old who received an inactivated influenza vaccine. Sequenced here: PBMCs from blood, sampled 5 days after vaccination.

CDR3 in DNA: TGCAGTGCTAGAGCAGGGGCCAATCAGCCCCAGCATTTT. Residues: CSARAGANQPQHF. The V gene is TRBV20-1, the J gene TRBJ1-5; a weak D match, TRBD1 (6 bases). CDR3 length: 13 residues. Germline CDR1 DFQATT, CDR2 SNEGSKA (reference sequence). V gave up 1 base and J gave up 3 bases, with 7 bases separating them.